This T cell receptor beta chain was sequenced during a study of radiation and T cells in renal cell carcinoma. Profiling relied on immunoSEQ multiplex PCR, and the TCRdb table lists in-frame clones only, not all of them. The data show about 77,000 clones, with less than 90% seen just once and 2.4% held by the top ten. The CDR3 has 15 residues. Trimming pared 0 bases from V and 4 bases from J, leaving 12 bases between. Germline-derived CDR1 and CDR2 are MNHEY and SVGAGI. Regarding time point: blood 4 weeks post-SBRT, at nephrectomy. Treatment given: 15 Gy SBRT to primary tumor, nephrectomy 4 weeks later.

This specimen was blood, taken from a patient whose treatment included radiotherapy and nephrectomy. The genes are TRBV6-5 and TRBJ2-5, with D tentatively TRBD1 (6 bases). The receptor was isolated from a woman aged 55-69 years with renal cell carcinoma. In DNA form, the CDR3 reads TGTGCCAGCAGTTACTCCCCAGGGGTTGGAGAGACCCAGTACTTC. Translating gives CASSYSPGVGETQYF.